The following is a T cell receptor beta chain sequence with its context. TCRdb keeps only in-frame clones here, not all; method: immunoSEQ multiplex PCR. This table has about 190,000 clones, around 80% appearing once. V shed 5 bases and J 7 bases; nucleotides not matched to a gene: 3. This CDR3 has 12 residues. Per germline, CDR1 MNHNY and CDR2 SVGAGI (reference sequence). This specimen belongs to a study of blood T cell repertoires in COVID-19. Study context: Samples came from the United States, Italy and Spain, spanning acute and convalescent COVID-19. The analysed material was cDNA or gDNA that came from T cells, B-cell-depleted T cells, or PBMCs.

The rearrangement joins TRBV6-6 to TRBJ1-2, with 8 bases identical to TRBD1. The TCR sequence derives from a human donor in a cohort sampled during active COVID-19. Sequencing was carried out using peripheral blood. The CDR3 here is CASSAGGFGYTF. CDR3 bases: TGTGCCAGCAGTGCAGGGGGCTTTGGCTACACCTTC.